The rows below give T cell receptor beta chains drawn from one sample of a study of blood T cell repertoires in COVID-19. Assay used: immunoSEQ multiplex PCR; TCRdb lists only in-frame clones, some missing. The table shows 80,000 to 100,000 clones, with 82% occurring only once. The sample taken for sequencing was peripheral blood. These TCRs come from a man aged 65 to 85 with active or convalescent COVID-19. Each CDR3 is given with its conserved first and last residue.

J | length | V | CDR3
TRBJ2-1 | 15 | TRBV6-5 | CASSTDGSSYNEQFF
TRBJ1-6 | 15 | TRBV7-9 | CASSDGTVRNSPLHF
TRBJ2-5 | 14 | TRBV5-8 | CASSRRTSQETQYF
TRBJ2-2 | 13 | TRBV10-1 | CAVGASATGELFF
TRBJ2-5 | 14 | TRBV5-1 | CASSHGQPQETQYF
TRBJ1-1 | 15 | TRBV5-1 | CASSASGGGNTEAFF
TRBJ1-1 | 13 | TRBV5-1 | CASSLQTGSEPFF
TRBJ2-2 | 16 | TRBV27 | CASSLTRTGGVGELFF
TRBJ2-7 | 14 | TRBV7-9 | CASSTQGGGYEQYF
TRBJ1-4 | 13 | TRBV4-2 | CASSQGGYEKLFF